This T cell receptor beta chain was sequenced in a study of shared clonotypes between healthy human individuals. Data came from immunoSEQ multiplex PCR; TCRdb stores just in-frame clones and leaves some out. Of approximately 2,200,000 clones listed, about 93% are singletons. As defined, naive CD8 cells were CD45RO-negative and positively selected for CCR7, with terminally differentiated effector memory CD45RA+ cells excluded. The material sequenced was naive CD8+ T cells from PBMCs. The receptor comes from a man in his late teens or twenties in good health. Some clones in this sample may be carry-over from other donors' samples.

CDR3 loop: CASSVGVRGNEQFF. CDR3 coding DNA: TGTGCCAGCAGCGTAGGGGTTCGCGGGAATGAGCAGTTCTTC. This sequence joins TRBV9 and TRBJ2-1, with a tentative D call TRBD2 (5 bases). This CDR3 is 14 amino acids long. Germline CDR1 and CDR2: SGDLS and YYNGEE. Deletions cut 0 bases from V and 7 bases from J, with 11 bases between.